Shown below are 30 T cell receptor beta chains from a single sample sequenced in a study of metastatic and nonmetastatic thyroid tumors. TCRdb re-called clones from the PCR reads using MiXCR. The table lists 20,000 or so clones, around 40% of them singletons. Among the patients, none had received any treatment before thyroid surgery. Sequences were obtained from blood. The source is a male donor with papillary thyroid cancer or a benign thyroid nodule (not recorded which). Some clones in this sample may be carry-over from other donors' samples.

Many counts were recorded for this clone. This may come from a read error, since a much larger clone is one base off. This CDR3 is also generated by other DNA sequences in the sample. The chain combines TRBV29-1 with TRBJ2-1; 7 nucleotides align to TRBD1. From germline, CDR1 is SQVTM and CDR2 ANQGSEA. This CDR3 is 14 amino acids long. The CDR3 sequence is CSVVFAGGRNEQFF. The DNA of the CDR3 is TGTAGCGTTGTGTTTGCAGGGGGACGGAATGAGCAGTTCTTC.

This chain links TRBV18 with TRBJ2-3, with TRBD2 matching over 8 bases. Germline V gives CDR1 KGHSH, CDR2 LQKENI. This CDR3 comprises 16 residues. Losses at the gene ends were 6 bases for V and 4 bases for J; bases not matched to a gene: 12. The CDR3 nucleotides are TGTGCCAGCTCGCGATCCCCAGCGGGAGATCCAGATACGCAGTATTTT. Amino acids: CASSRSPAGDPDTQYF.

This clone was seen more than once but under ten times. The J gene is TRBJ2-2, the V gene TRBV6-5; 14 positions match TRBD2. CDR1 is MNHEY, CDR2 SVGAGI, per germline. V lost 0 bases, J lost 5 bases, and 5 bases stayed unmatched. The CDR3 loop spans 18 amino acids. CDR3 sequence: CASSYSGTSGSETGELFF. The DNA of the CDR3 is TGTGCCAGCAGTTACTCCGGGACTAGCGGGAGTGAGACCGGGGAGCTGTTTTTT.

By its share, this clone is medium-sized. This sequence joins TRBV20-1 and TRBJ2-7, with TRBD1 matching 9 bases. Germline loops: CDR1 DFQATT, CDR2 SNEGSKA (reference sequence). CDR3 length: 16 amino acids. V gave up 6 bases and J gave up 2 bases; unmatched junction bases: 14. This CDR3 reads CSARLVRTGATYEQYF. The CDR3 nucleotides are TGCAGTGCCCGACTGGTGAGGACAGGGGCAACCTACGAGCAGTACTTC.

The J gene is TRBJ2-3, the V gene TRBV18, with 10 bases identical to TRBD1. The germline V gene encodes CDR1 KGHSH and CDR2 LQKENI. The V and J ends lost 3 bases and 2 bases, in that order; junction bases with no gene match: 2. The CDR3 has 15 residues. The DNA of the CDR3 is TGTGCCAGCTCACCCGGGACAGGGGACACAGATACGCAGTATTTT. Encoded protein: CASSPGTGDTDTQYF.

By frequency in the sample, this clone is medium-sized. The chain has TRBV6-2 or TRBV6-3 and TRBJ1-5; possibly TRBD1 for D (5 bases). CDR1 and CDR2 from the germline V gene are MNHEY and SVGEGT. The CDR3 consists of 15 residues. The ends were cut back, 6 bases at V and 7 bases at J, with 19 bases in the middle. The chain's CDR3 is CASSSTGGALQPQHF. CDR3 nucleotide sequence: TGTGCCAGCAGCAGTACCGGGGGTGCCCTACAGCCCCAGCATTTT.

In its sample, this clone ranks as medium-sized. The chain links TRBV19 to TRBJ2-3; D gene unclear. The ends were cut back, 5 bases at V and 0 bases at J, with 9 bases in the middle. Germline lookup yields CDR1 LNHDA and CDR2 SQIVND (reference sequence). The CDR3 sequence is 14 residues long. The CDR3 sequence is CASSAPISTDTQYF. CDR3 coding DNA: TGTGCCAGTAGTGCTCCTATCAGCACAGATACGCAGTATTTT.

Sample share makes this clone medium-sized (0.01 to 0.1%). The CDR3 region has the DNA TGTGCCAGTAGTGTTCACAGGGTTTATCAGCCCCAGCATTTT. Its translation: CASSVHRVYQPQHF. V gene TRBV19 combines with J gene TRBJ1-5; weak D call: TRBD1 (6 bases). The CDR3 covers 14 residues. The V end lost 5 bases, the J end lost 5 bases, and 13 bases lay between the germline ends. Germline V gene sequence: CDR1 LNHDA, CDR2 SQIVND (reference sequence).

The chain couples TRBV4-1 to TRBJ2-7; D possibly corresponds to TRBD2 (6 bases). CDR3 size: 14 residues. Trimming took 5 bases from V and 5 from J, leaving 16 bases between them. Germline V gene sequence: CDR1 MGHRA, CDR2 YSYEKL. CDR3 sequence reads: CASSSQTSLNEQYF. CDR3 coding DNA: TGCGCCAGCAGCTCTCAGACTAGTCTAAACGAGCAGTACTTC.

V is TRBV6-2 or TRBV6-3 and J is TRBJ2-1; 10 nucleotides align to TRBD1. CDR3 length: 17 residues. Trimming cost V 5 bases and J 7 bases; bases outside gene matches: 14. CDR1 is MNHEY and CDR2 is SVGEGT in the germline V gene. This chain's CDR3 is CASSRSPGTGVLNEQFF. The CDR3 DNA reads TGTGCCAGCAGTAGGTCCCCCGGGACAGGGGTATTGAATGAGCAGTTCTTC.

The V gene is TRBV12-5, the J gene TRBJ2-5; perhaps TRBD2 as D (5 bases). The ends were cut back, 7 bases at V and 1 base at J, with 16 bases in the middle. The germline CDR1 and CDR2 sequences are LGHNT and FRNRAP. This CDR3 region has 15 residues. In DNA form, the CDR3 reads TGTGCTAGTGCCCCCGGCCGTGCGGGCCAAGAGACCCAGTACTTC. Its translation is CASAPGRAGQETQYF. Looking up the rest from reference TRBV12-5 and TRBJ2-5 gives the full variable domain: DARVTQTPRHKVTEMGQEVTMRCQPILGHNTVFWYRQTMMQGLELLAYFRNRAPLDDSGMPKDRFSAEMPDATLATLKIQPSEPRDSAVYFCASAPGRAGQETQYFGPGTRLLVL.

Ten or more counts support this clone. The chain employs TRBV18 and TRBJ1-4; 9 bases are shared with TRBD1. J lost 7 bases, V lost 6 bases, and 9 bases had no gene match. The germline V gene has CDR1 KGHSH and CDR2 LQKENI. The CDR3 runs 15 residues. In nucleotides, the CDR3 is TGTGCCAGCTCGCCTTCCGTGACAGGGGGTGAAAAACTGTTTTTT. Protein product: CASSPSVTGGEKLFF.

By proportion, this clone is medium-sized. The V call is TRBV11-2, the J call TRBJ2-7; 10 bases are shared with TRBD2. CDR1 SGHAT and CDR2 FQNNGV come from the germline V gene. Unmatched junction bases numbered 6, after V lost 0 bases and J lost 4 bases. The CDR3 is made up of 16 amino acids. The CDR3 DNA sequence: TGTGCCAGCAGCTTAGAGTCCGGAGCGGGAGGGTACGAGCAGTACTTC. Amino acids: CASSLESGAGGYEQYF.

This chain links TRBV25-1 with TRBJ1-1; no firm D call. Trimming cost V 7 bases and J 1 base, with 7 bases left between them. Germline CDR1 reads MGHDK; CDR2 reads SYGVNS. This CDR3 region has 12 residues. For the CDR3, the DNA is TGTGCCAGCACCAGGTCGAACACTGAAGCTTTCTTT. The encoded protein is CASTRSNTEAFF.

This clone ranks as medium-sized. V is TRBV6-2 or TRBV6-3 and J is TRBJ1-1; the D gene is possibly TRBD1 (6 bases). V dropped 6 bases and J dropped 4 bases, with 12 bases sitting between them. There are 13 residues in the CDR3. Germline values: CDR1 MNHEY, CDR2 SVGEGT. CDR3 DNA: TGTGCCAGCAGCCACGGACAGTCCACTGAAGCTTTCTTT. This gives the protein CASSHGQSTEAFF.

The rearrangement uses TRBV10-3 and TRBJ2-1; the D is unclear. The CDR3 runs to 12 residues. The V gene's germline CDR1 is ENHRY and CDR2 SYGVKD. V lost 8 bases, J lost 7 bases, and 12 bases lay in between. CDR3 coding DNA: TGTGCCATCGGGTCCCTCGGAAATGAGCAGTTCTTC. Protein product: CAIGSLGNEQFF.

The CDR3 coding sequence is TGTGCCAGCAGTGACACCGGGACAGCACTTCCGGTACTCTCTGGGGCCAACGTCCTGACTTTC. Translation: CASSDTGTALPVLSGANVLTF. The chain uses TRBV6-4 and TRBJ2-6; 7 bases agree with TRBD1. Germline CDR1 is MRHNA and CDR2 is SNTAGT. The CDR3 spans 21 residues. With 2 bases clipped from V and 0 bases from J, the junction kept 16 bases outside the gene matches.

The table lists this clone with many counts. This rearrangement joins TRBV9 to TRBJ2-1; tentative D call: TRBD2 (6 bases). Trimming took off 2 bases at V and 6 bases at J, with 12 bases between the two ends. The CDR3 covers 14 residues. The germline gives CDR1 SGDLS, CDR2 YYNGEE. CDR3 sequence reads: CASSVRGEANEQFF. CDR3 DNA: TGTGCCAGCAGCGTTAGAGGGGAGGCCAATGAGCAGTTCTTC. The variable domain in full, with the rest retrieved from reference TRBV9 and TRBJ2-1, is DSGVTQTPKHLITATGQRVTLRCSPRSGDLSVYWYQQSLDQGLQFLIQYYNGEERAKGNILERFSAQQFPDLHSELNLSSLELGDSALYFCASSVRGEANEQFFGPGTRLTVL.

This clone was counted a few times. This rearrangement joins TRBV6-1 to TRBJ2-7; 8 nucleotides match TRBD2. The CDR3 is 14 amino acids. The V gene end was trimmed by 8 bases and the J gene end by 1 base; junction bases not matched to a gene: 7. Germline values: CDR1 MNHNS, CDR2 SASEGT. CDR3 sequence: CASRGGRGSYEQYF. CDR3 bases: TGTGCCAGCCGGGGGGGACGGGGATCCTACGAGCAGTACTTC.

The J gene is TRBJ1-1, the V gene TRBV20-1, with D perhaps matching TRBD1 (5 bases). The V gene lost 1 base and the J gene lost 3 bases, with 15 bases spanning the gap. CDR1 is DFQATT and CDR2 is SNEGSKA in the germline V gene (reference sequence). There are 15 residues in the CDR3. The CDR3 loop reads CSARAVGRIDTEAFF. DNA of the CDR3: TGCAGTGCTAGAGCGGTGGGGCGGATTGACACTGAAGCTTTCTTT.

This clone was counted many times. This may come from a read error, since a much larger clone is one base off. The conserved closing phenylalanine or tryptophan is absent in this CDR3, likely reflecting a read error. The chain recombines TRBV19 with TRBJ2-1; no clear D. The V end lost 3 bases, the J end lost 0 bases, and 9 bases lay between the germline ends. There are 15 residues in the CDR3. Germline lookup yields CDR1 LNHDA and CDR2 SQIVND (reference sequence). DNA of the CDR3: TGTGCCAGTAGTATGAGGTTGAGCTCCTACAATGAGCAGTTCGTC. The encoded protein is CASSMRLSSYNEQFV.

This clone occurred once. The chain uses TRBV30 and TRBJ1-2; D unresolved. The V gene lost 0 bases and the J gene lost 2 bases, with 7 bases spanning the gap. This CDR3 has 13 residues. Germline V lookup: CDR1 GTSNPN, CDR2 SVGIG (reference sequence). CDR3 protein: CAWSVRGNYGYTF. The CDR3 region has the DNA TGTGCCTGGAGTGTACGCGGGAACTATGGCTACACCTTC.

The J gene is TRBJ2-1, the V gene TRBV7-3; D perhaps matches TRBD2 (5 bases). CDR1 is SGHTA and CDR2 is FQGTGA in the germline V gene. The CDR3 extends over 15 amino acids. V was trimmed by 3 bases and J by 0 bases, leaving 9 bases between them. Here the CDR3 DNA reads TGTGCCAGCAGCTTTTTAGGGAGCTCCTACAATGAGCAGTTCTTC. It yields the protein CASSFLGSSYNEQFF. The complete variable domain, with remaining parts taken from reference TRBV7-3 and TRBJ2-1, reads GAGVSQTPSNKVTEKGKYVELRCDPISGHTALYWYRQSLGQGPEFLIYFQGTGAADDSGLPNDRFFAVRPEGSVSTLKIQRTERGDSAVYLCASSFLGSSYNEQFFGPGTRLTVL.

In its sample, this clone ranks as medium-sized. The genes are TRBV4-3 and TRBJ2-7; 9 bases fit TRBD2. The germline V gene has CDR1 LGHNA and CDR2 YSLEER. Losses at the gene ends were 3 bases for V and 3 bases for J; bases not matched to a gene: 6. This CDR3 has 15 amino acids. As DNA, the CDR3 is TGCGCCAGCAGCCAGAATAGCGGGGGCTACTACGAGCAGTACTTC. Its protein is CASSQNSGGYYEQYF.

This clone is labeled medium-sized. Distinct nucleotide sequences in the sample also encode this CDR3. The V gene is TRBV7-9, the J gene TRBJ2-7; D may be TRBD2 (5 bases). Germline CDR1 and CDR2: SEHNR and FQNEAQ (reference sequence). V was trimmed by 5 bases and J by 4 bases, leaving 9 bases between them. There are 12 residues in the CDR3. The CDR3 here is CASSPTSYEQYF. CDR3 in DNA: TGTGCCAGCAGCCCTACTAGTTACGAGCAGTACTTC.

Only one count was recorded for this clone. CDR3 DNA: TGCAGTGCTAGAGAGACCGGCTCCTACGAGCAGTACTTC. This encodes CSARETGSYEQYF. This rearrangement joins TRBV20-1 to TRBJ2-7; D not certain. Deletions cut 0 bases from V and 0 bases from J, with 6 bases between. This CDR3 spans 13 amino acids. Per the germline V gene, CDR1 is DFQATT and CDR2 is SNEGSKA (reference sequence).

As concerns this clone: Other DNA sequences within the sample encode an identical CDR3. The chain joins TRBV30 to TRBJ2-7; TRBD1 matches 7 bases. V gave up 0 bases and J gave up 2 bases; unmatched junction bases: 4. Germline values: CDR1 GTSNPN, CDR2 SVGIG (reference sequence). The CDR3 contains 14 residues. CDR3 coding DNA: TGTGCCTGGAGTGTTTCGGGGACAGCCTACGAGCAGTACTTC. Amino acid sequence: CAWSVSGTAYEQYF.

This clone is deemed medium-sized. The J gene is TRBJ1-2, the V gene TRBV6-5, with D perhaps matching TRBD1 (6 bases). The ends were cut back, 4 bases at V and 4 bases at J, with 19 bases in the middle. This CDR3 region has 16 residues. Germline CDR1 is MNHEY and CDR2 is SVGAGI. CDR3 region: CASSSFGGGQGYGYTF. The CDR3 nucleotides are TGTGCCAGCAGTTCCTTTGGGGGGGGCCAAGGCTATGGCTACACCTTC.

The chain is built from TRBV10-3 and TRBJ1-2, with D possibly being TRBD1 (6 bases). CDR3 size: 14 residues. Between the trimmed V and J ends, which lost 2 bases and 8 bases, there was a span of 15 bases. Germline assignment: CDR1 ENHRY and CDR2 SYGVKD. The CDR3 bases are TGTGCCATCAGTGAGCCGGGGGGCGCGGGAGGCTACACCTTC. Amino acids: CAISEPGGAGGYTF.

This clone was seen at least ten times. The same CDR3 can be traced to other DNA sequences in this sample. V is TRBV28 and J is TRBJ1-1; TRBD1 matches 9 bases. The CDR3 extends over 15 amino acids. V dropped 6 bases and J dropped 5; count of bases not matched to a gene: 10. CDR1 is MDHEN, CDR2 SYDVKM, per germline. The CDR3, as DNA: TGTGCCAGCAGCGCACCGACAGGGGGTTGGACTGAAGCTTTCTTT. This codes for CASSAPTGGWTEAFF.